This TCR beta chain was sequenced for a study of early T cells in non-severe SARS-CoV-2 infection. Study context: Sequencing of unsorted whole blood was done on bulk RNA, leaving chains unpaired. Findings and caveats of the study: VDJdb matching skewed toward anti-spike CD8 responses, missing private and CD4 specificities.

The germline V gene encodes CDR1 SGHTA and CDR2 FQGNSA. V lost 1 base to trimming and J lost 0 bases, with 7 bases between them. The CDR3 runs to 15 residues. Individual cDNA molecules each received unique molecular identifiers attached to them. Each CDR3 protein is one row after TCRdb ran MiXCR on the 5' RACE reads. This table holds about 88,000 distinct CDR3 sequences, around 14% found once. In its sample, this clonotype was seen a few times. As yet, its antigen is unknown. The TCR was taken from an adult who was a healthcare worker with PCR-confirmed SARS-CoV-2 infection or an uninfected control (not recorded which). The rearrangement uses TRBV7-2 and TRBJ2-1; D is undetermined. Material for sequencing was whole blood. CDR3 region: CASSLVFGSYNEQFF. CDR3 DNA sequence: TGTGCCAGCAGCTTAGTTTTCGGCTCCTACAATGAGCAGTTCTTC. The complete variable domain, with remaining parts taken from reference TRBV7-2 and TRBJ2-1, reads GAGVSQSPSNKVTEKGKDVELRCDPISGHTALYWYRQSLGQGLEFLIYFQGNSAPDKSGLPSDRFSAERTGGSVSTLTIQRTQQEDSAVYLCASSLVFGSYNEQFFGPGTRLTVL.